These 11 T cell receptor beta chains were all obtained from the same sample, sequenced in a study of response to subunit inactivated influenza vaccine. TCRdb ran MiXCR on the RT-PCR reads and lists one entry per CDR3 protein. In the table there are hundreds of thousands of distinct CDR3 sequences, about 11% of which are singletons. The sample consisted of PBMCs from blood, taken on the day of vaccination. These receptors all come from a man aged 50 or older who received an inactivated influenza vaccine.

This clonotype was seen only a few times. The chain links TRBV27 to TRBJ2-3; TRBD2 agrees at 11 bases. The CDR3 runs to 15 residues. The V segment lost 5 bases and the J segment 2 bases; nucleotides outside the gene matches: 3. Per germline, CDR1 MNHEY and CDR2 SMNVEV (reference sequence). The chain's CDR3 is CASSKTSGITDTQYF. DNA of the CDR3: TGTGCCAGCAGTAAGACTAGCGGGATCACAGATACGCAGTATTTT.

The V call is TRBV7-9, the J call TRBJ2-1; D gene unclear. This CDR3 spans 16 amino acids. CDR1 and CDR2 from the germline V gene are SEHNR and FQNEAQ (reference sequence). V gave up 5 bases and J gave up 4 bases, with 18 bases separating them. The CDR3 nucleotides are TGTGCCAGCAGCCCCCCCCAGCGCCTCATATACAATGAGCAGTTCTTC. Translation gives CASSPPQRLIYNEQFF.

Only a few counts were recorded for this clonotype. The chain's CDR3 is CSALYRGLVYGYTF. The CDR3 coding sequence is TGCAGTGCACTATACAGGGGGCTAGTCTATGGCTACACCTTC. The rearrangement links TRBV20-1 to TRBJ1-2, with 9 bases aligning to TRBD1. The CDR3 is made up of 14 amino acids. Trimming took 6 bases from V and 4 from J; bases not matched to a gene: 9. Looked up from germline, CDR1 is DFQATT and CDR2 is SNEGSKA (reference sequence).

This clonotype has more than one count but fewer than ten. This rearrangement joins TRBV28 to TRBJ2-7; D may be TRBD2 (6 bases). This CDR3 is 16 amino acids long. CDR1 MDHEN and CDR2 SYDVKM come from the germline V gene. Trimming pared 5 bases from V and 0 bases from J, leaving 17 bases between. The CDR3 DNA follows: TGTGCCAGCAGTCCGCCACCGGGCGGGGACTCCTACGAGCAGTACTTC. Protein: CASSPPPGGDSYEQYF.

This clonotype was detected a few times. This chain connects TRBV28 to TRBJ2-7; 7 bases agree with TRBD1. V lost 3 bases and J lost 4; bases outside the gene matches: 6. This CDR3 has 14 residues. CDR1 and CDR2 from the germline V gene are MDHEN and SYDVKM. In nucleotides, the CDR3 is TGTGCCAGCAGTTTTCAAGGGGGCCGGTACGAGCAGTACTTC. This codes for CASSFQGGRYEQYF. Filled out from reference TRBV28 and TRBJ2-7, the complete variable domain reads DVKVTQSSRYLVKRTGEKVFLECVQDMDHENMFWYRQDPGLGLRLIYFSYDVKMKEKGDIPEGYSVSREKKERFSLILESASTNQTSMYLCASSFQGGRYEQYFGPGTRLTVT.

The rearrangement uses TRBV2 and TRBJ2-1, with TRBD1 as a possible D gene (5 bases). Germline loops: CDR1 SNHLY, CDR2 FYNNEI. This CDR3 has 15 amino acids. V was trimmed by 5 bases and J by 12 bases, leaving 23 bases between them. CDR3 DNA sequence: TGTGCCAGCAGTAGACAGTTTATTCGTAATGAACGGCAGTTCTTC. Its translation: CASSRQFIRNERQFF.

The chain combines TRBV6-2 or TRBV6-3 with TRBJ2-7; D is perhaps TRBD1 or TRBD2 (5 bases each). Trimming removed 4 bases at V and 7 bases at J, with 14 bases between. Germline V gene sequence: CDR1 MNHEY, CDR2 SVGEGT. The CDR3 runs to 13 residues. CDR3 sequence reads: CASSSTSWGEQYF. CDR3 nucleotide sequence: TGTGCCAGCAGTTCAACCTCATGGGGGGAGCAGTACTTC.

There are many counts of this clonotype. The chain recombines TRBV5-1 with TRBJ1-2; no clear D gene. The V end lost 0 bases, the J end lost 4 bases, and 7 bases lay between the germline ends. Germline V gene sequence: CDR1 SGHRS, CDR2 YFSETQ. The CDR3 covers 13 residues. The CDR3 is CASSLGSGYGYTF. DNA for the CDR3: TGCGCCAGCAGCTTGGGTTCGGGCTATGGCTACACCTTC.

This clonotype was counted between two and nine times. The gene calls are TRBV5-1 and TRBJ1-5; D might be TRBD1 (5 bases). The germline V and J ends were trimmed by 0 bases and 3 bases, with 16 bases remaining between them. Germline loops: CDR1 SGHRS, CDR2 YFSETQ. This CDR3 has 17 amino acids. The CDR3 DNA reads as TGCGCCAGCAGCTTGGATGCAGGGAAATCTTCCAATCAGCCCCAGCATTTT. Its protein product is CASSLDAGKSSNQPQHF.

This chain joins TRBV6-2 or TRBV6-3 and TRBJ2-5; D is tentatively TRBD1 or TRBD2 (7 bases each). Germline V lookup: CDR1 MNHEY, CDR2 SVGEGT. The length of the CDR3 is 15 residues. V shed 6 bases and J shed 2 bases, with 16 bases lying between them. The CDR3 is CASRIAGGGQETQYF. In DNA, the CDR3 is TGTGCCAGCAGGATCGCAGGGGGGGGACAAGAGACCCAGTACTTC.

This clonotype was seen only a few times. The chain carries TRBV20-1 and TRBJ2-5; TRBD1 aligns across 8 bases. The germline V gene encodes CDR1 DFQATT and CDR2 SNEGSKA (reference sequence). Trimming took 0 bases from V and 4 from J; bases not matched to a gene: 7. The CDR3 sequence is 15 residues long. The CDR3, as DNA: TGCAGTGCTAGAGACCCGACAGGGGCCGCAGAGACCCAGTACTTC. It specifies CSARDPTGAAETQYF.